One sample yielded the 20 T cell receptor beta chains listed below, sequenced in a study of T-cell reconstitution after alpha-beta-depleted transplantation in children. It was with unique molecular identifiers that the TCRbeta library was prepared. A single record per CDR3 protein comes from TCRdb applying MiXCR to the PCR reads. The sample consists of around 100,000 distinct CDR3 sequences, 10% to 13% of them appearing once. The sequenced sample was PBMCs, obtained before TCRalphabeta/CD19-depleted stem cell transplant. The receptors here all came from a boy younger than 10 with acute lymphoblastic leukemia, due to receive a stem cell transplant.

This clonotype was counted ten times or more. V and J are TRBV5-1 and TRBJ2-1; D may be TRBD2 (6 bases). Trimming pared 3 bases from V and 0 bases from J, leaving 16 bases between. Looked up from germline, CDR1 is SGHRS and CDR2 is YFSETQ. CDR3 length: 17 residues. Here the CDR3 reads CASSWGLDSSSYNEQFF. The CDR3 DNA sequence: TGCGCCAGCAGCTGGGGACTTGACTCTAGCTCCTACAATGAGCAGTTCTTC.

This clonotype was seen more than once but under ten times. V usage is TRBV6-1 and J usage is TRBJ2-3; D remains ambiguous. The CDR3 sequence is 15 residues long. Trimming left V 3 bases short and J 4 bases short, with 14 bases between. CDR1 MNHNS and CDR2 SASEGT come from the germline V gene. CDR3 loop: CASSEVRMGADTQYF. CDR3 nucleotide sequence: TGTGCCAGCAGTGAGGTCAGGATGGGCGCAGATACGCAGTATTTT.

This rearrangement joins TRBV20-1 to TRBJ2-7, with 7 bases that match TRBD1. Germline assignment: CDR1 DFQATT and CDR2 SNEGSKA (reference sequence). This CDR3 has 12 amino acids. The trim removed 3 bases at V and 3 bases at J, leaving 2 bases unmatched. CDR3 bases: TGCAGTGCTAGCCCAGGGGGCTACGAGCAGTACTTC. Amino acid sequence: CSASPGGYEQYF.

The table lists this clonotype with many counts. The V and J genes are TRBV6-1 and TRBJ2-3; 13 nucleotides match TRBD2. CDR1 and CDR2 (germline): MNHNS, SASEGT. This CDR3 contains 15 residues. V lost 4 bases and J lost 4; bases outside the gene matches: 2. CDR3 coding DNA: TGTGCCAGCAGTGGGACTAGCGGGAGCCCAGATACGCAGTATTTT. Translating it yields CASSGTSGSPDTQYF.

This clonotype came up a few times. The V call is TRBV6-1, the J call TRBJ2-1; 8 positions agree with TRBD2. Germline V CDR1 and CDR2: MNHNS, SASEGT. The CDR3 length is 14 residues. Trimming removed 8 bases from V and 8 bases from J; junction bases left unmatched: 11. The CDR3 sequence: CASVYSGISYEQFF. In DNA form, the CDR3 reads TGTGCCAGCGTCTATAGCGGGATCTCGTATGAGCAGTTCTTC.

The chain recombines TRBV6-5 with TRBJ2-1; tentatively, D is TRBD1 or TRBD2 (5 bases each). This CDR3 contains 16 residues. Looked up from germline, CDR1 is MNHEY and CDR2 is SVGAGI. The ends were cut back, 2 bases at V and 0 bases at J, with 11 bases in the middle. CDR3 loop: CASSYRSGSSYNEQFF. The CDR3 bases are TGTGCCAGCAGTTACCGCTCAGGGAGCTCCTACAATGAGCAGTTCTTC.

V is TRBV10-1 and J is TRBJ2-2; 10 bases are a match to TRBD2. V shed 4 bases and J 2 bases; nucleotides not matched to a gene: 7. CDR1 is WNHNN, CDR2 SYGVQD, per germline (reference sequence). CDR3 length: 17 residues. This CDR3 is CASSASSGRENTGELFF. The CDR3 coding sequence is TGCGCCAGCAGTGCATCCAGCGGGAGGGAAAACACCGGGGAGCTGTTTTTT.

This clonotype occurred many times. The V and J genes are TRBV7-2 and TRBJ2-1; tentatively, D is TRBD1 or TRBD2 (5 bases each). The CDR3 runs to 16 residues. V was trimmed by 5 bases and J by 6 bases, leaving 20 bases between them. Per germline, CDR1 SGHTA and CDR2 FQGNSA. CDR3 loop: CASSTSGTLEGNEQFF. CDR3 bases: TGTGCCAGCAGCACCTCCGGGACCTTAGAGGGCAATGAGCAGTTCTTC.

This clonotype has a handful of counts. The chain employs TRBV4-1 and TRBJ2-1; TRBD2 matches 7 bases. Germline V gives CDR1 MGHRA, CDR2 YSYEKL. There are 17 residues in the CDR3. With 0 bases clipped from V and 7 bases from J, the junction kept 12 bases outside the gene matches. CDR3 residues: CASSQDPWTRDLNEQFF. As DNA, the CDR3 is TGCGCCAGCAGCCAAGATCCGTGGACTAGGGACCTAAATGAGCAGTTCTTC.

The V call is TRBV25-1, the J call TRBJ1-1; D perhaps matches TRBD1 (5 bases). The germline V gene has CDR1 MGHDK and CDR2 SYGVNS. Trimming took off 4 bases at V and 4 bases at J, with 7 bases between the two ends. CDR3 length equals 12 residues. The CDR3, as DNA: TGTGCCAGCAGTGGGCAGGGCACTGAAGCTTTCTTT. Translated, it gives CASSGQGTEAFF.

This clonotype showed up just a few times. This CDR3 reads CASSLGAGGEQYF. The CDR3 region has the DNA TGCGCCAGCAGCTTGGGAGCAGGAGGGGAGCAGTACTTC. The chain links TRBV5-1 to TRBJ2-7, with a possible D match to TRBD2 (6 bases). Germline assignment: CDR1 SGHRS and CDR2 YFSETQ. This CDR3 has 13 residues. Between the trimmed V and J ends, which lost 0 bases and 7 bases, there was a span of 11 bases.

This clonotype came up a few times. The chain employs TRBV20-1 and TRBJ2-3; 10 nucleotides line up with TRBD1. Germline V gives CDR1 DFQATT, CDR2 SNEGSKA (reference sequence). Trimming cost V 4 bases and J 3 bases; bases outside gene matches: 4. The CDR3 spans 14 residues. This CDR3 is CSATGQGLTDTQYF. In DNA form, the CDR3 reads TGCAGTGCTACGGGACAGGGGCTTACAGATACGCAGTATTTT.

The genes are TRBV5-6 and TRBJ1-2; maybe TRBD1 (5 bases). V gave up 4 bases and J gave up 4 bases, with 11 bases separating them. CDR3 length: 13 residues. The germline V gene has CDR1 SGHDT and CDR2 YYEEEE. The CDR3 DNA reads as TGTGCCAGCAGCCCGAGGACAAGCTATGGCTACACCTTC. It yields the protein CASSPRTSYGYTF.

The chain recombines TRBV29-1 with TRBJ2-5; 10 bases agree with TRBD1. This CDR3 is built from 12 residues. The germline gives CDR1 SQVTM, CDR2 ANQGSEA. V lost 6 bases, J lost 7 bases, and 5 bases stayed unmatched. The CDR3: CSVGQGKGTQYF. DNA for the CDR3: TGCAGCGTGGGACAGGGGAAGGGGACCCAGTACTTC.

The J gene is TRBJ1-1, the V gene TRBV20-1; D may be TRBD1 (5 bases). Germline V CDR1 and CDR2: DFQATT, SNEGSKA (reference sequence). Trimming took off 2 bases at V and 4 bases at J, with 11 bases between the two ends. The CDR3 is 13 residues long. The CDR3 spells CSARPGSSTEAFF. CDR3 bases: TGCAGTGCTAGACCAGGGTCTAGCACTGAAGCTTTCTTT.

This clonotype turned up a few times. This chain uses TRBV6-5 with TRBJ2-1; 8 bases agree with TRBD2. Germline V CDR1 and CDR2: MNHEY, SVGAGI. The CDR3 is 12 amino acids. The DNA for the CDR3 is TGTGCGGGGCGGGAGGAGGTCAATGAGCAGTTCTTC. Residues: CAGREEVNEQFF.

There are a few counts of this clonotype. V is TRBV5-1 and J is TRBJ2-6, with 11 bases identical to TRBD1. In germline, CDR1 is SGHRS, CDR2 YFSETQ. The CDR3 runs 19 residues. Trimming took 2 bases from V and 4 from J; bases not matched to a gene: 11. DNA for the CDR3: TGCGCCAGCAGCTTCTGGACAGGGGGCCTGCTGAGAGGGGCCAACGTCCTGACTTTC. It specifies CASSFWTGGLLRGANVLTF.

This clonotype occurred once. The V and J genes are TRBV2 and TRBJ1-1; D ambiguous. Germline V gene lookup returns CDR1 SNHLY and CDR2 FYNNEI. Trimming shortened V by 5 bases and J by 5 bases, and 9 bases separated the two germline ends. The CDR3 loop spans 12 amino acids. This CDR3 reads CASSIRGTEAFF. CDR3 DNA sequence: TGTGCCAGCAGTATAAGAGGGACTGAAGCTTTCTTT.

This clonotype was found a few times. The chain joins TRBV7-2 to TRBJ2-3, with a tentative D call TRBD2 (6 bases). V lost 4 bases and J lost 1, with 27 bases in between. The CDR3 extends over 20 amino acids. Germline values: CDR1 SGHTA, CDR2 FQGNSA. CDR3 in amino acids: CASSSRGTSSHTSGTDTQYF. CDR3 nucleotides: TGTGCCAGCAGCTCCCGGGGTACTAGCAGTCATACCTCTGGCACAGATACGCAGTATTTT.

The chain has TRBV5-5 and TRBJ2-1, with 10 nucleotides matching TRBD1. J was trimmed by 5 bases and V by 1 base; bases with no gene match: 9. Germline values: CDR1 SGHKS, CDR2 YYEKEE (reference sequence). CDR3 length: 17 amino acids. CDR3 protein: CASSLRRTGGNHNEQFF. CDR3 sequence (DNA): TGTGCCAGCAGCTTGCGGAGGACAGGGGGTAACCACAATGAGCAGTTCTTC.